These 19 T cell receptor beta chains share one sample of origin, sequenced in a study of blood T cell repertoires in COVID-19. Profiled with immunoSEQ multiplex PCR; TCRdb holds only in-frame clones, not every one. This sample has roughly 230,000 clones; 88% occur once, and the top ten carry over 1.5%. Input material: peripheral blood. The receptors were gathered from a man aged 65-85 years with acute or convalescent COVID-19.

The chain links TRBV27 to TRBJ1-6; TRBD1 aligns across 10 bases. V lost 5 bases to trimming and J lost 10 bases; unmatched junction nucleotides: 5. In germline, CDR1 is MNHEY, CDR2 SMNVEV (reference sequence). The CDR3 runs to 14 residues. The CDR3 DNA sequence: TGTGCCAGCAGTGGGACAGGGGATGGATCACCCCTCCACTTT. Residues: CASSGTGDGSPLHF.

The CDR3 coding sequence is TGTGCCAGCACCCCACAAGGGGTTGGCTACACCTTC. It is translated as CASTPQGVGYTF. The chain recombines TRBV7-9 with TRBJ1-2, with D possibly being TRBD1 (5 bases). This CDR3 is built from 12 residues. The germline gives CDR1 SEHNR, CDR2 FQNEAQ (reference sequence). The ends were cut back, 7 bases at V and 7 bases at J, with 13 bases in the middle.

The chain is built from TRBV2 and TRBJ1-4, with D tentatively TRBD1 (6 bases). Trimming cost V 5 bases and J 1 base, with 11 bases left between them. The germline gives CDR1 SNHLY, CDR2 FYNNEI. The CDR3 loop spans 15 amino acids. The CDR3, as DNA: TGTGCCAGCAGTCTTCAGACAGGAACTAATGAAAAACTGTTTTTT. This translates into CASSLQTGTNEKLFF.

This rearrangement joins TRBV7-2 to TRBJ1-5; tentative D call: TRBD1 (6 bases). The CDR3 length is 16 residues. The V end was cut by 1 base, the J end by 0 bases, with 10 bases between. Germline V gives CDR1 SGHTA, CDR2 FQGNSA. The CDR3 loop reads CASSLGGGYSNQPQHF. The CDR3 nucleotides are TGTGCCAGCAGCTTAGGAGGGGGATATAGCAATCAGCCCCAGCATTTT.

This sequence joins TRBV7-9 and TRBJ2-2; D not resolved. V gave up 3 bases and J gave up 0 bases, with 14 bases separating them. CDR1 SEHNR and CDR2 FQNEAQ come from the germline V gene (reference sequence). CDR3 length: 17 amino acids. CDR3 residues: CASSFPAGRTNTGELFF. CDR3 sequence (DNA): TGTGCCAGCAGCTTCCCAGCAGGCAGGACGAACACCGGGGAGCTGTTTTTT.

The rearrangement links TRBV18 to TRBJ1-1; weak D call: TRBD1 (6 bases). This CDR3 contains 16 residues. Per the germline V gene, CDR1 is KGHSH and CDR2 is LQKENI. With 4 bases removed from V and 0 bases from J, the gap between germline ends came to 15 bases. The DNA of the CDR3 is TGTGCCAGCTCACTTCCCTTGACAGGAATGAACACTGAAGCTTTCTTT. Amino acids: CASSLPLTGMNTEAFF. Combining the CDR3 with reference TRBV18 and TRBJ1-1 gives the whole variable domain NAGVMQNPRHLVRRRGQEARLRCSPMKGHSHVYWYRQLPEEGLKFMVYLQKENIIDESGMPKERFSAEFPKEGPSILRIQQVVRGDSAAYFCASSLPLTGMNTEAFFGQGTRLTVV.

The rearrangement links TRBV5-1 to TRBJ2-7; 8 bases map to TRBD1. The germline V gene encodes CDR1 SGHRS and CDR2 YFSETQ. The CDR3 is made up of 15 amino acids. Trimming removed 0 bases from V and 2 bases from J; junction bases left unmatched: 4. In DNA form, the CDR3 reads TGCGCCAGCAGCTTGGGACAGGGGCTAACCTACGAGCAGTACTTC. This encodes CASSLGQGLTYEQYF. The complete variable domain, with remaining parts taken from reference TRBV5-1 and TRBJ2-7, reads KAGVTQTPRYLIKTRGQQVTLSCSPISGHRSVSWYQQTPGQGLQFLFEYFSETQRNKGNFPGRFSGRQFSNSRSEMNVSTLELGDSALYLCASSLGQGLTYEQYFGPGTRLTVT.

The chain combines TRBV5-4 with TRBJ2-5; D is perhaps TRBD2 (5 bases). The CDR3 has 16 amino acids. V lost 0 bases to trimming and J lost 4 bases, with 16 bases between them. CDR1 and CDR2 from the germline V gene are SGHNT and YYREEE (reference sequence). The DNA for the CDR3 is TGTGCCAGCAGCTTGGGCGGGCGATCTGAGGGAGAGACCCAGTACTTC. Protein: CASSLGGRSEGETQYF.

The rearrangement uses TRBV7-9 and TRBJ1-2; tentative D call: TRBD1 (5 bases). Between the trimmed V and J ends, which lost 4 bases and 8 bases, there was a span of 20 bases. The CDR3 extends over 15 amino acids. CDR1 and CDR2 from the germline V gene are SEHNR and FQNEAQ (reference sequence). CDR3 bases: TGTGCCAGCAGCTCCCTTATTCCAAGGGGCAGAGGCTACACCTTC. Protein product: CASSSLIPRGRGYTF.

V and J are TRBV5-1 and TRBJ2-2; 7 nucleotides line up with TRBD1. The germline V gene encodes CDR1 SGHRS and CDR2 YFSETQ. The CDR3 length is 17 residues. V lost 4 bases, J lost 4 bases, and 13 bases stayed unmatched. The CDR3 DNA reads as TGCGCCAGCAGCAAAGAAGACAGGGTTAGTGGCACCGGGGAGCTGTTTTTT. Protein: CASSKEDRVSGTGELFF.

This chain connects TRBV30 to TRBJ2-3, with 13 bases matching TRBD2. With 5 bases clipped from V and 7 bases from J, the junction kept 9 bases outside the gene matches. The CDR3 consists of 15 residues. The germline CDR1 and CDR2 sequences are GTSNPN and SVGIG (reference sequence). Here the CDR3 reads CAWEGGLAGVNTQYF. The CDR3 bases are TGTGCCTGGGAGGGTGGACTAGCGGGAGTAAATACGCAGTATTTT.

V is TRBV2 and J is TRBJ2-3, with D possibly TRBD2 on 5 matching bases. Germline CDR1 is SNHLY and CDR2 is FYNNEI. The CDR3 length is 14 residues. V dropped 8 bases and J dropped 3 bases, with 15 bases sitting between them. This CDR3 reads CASVRAGGTDTQYF. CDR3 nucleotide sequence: TGTGCCAGCGTCCGGGCAGGCGGGACAGATACGCAGTATTTT.

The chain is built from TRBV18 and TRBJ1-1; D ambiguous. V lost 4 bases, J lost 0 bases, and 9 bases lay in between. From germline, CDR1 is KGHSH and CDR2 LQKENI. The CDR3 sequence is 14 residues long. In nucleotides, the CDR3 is TGTGCCAGCTCACTACTCGATTTGAACACTGAAGCTTTCTTT. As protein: CASSLLDLNTEAFF.

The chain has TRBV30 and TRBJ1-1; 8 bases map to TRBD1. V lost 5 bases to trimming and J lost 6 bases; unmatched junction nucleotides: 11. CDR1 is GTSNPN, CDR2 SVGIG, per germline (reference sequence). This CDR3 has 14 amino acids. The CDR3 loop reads CAWGKDRVSAEAFF. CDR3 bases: TGTGCCTGGGGGAAGGACAGGGTTTCAGCTGAAGCTTTCTTT.

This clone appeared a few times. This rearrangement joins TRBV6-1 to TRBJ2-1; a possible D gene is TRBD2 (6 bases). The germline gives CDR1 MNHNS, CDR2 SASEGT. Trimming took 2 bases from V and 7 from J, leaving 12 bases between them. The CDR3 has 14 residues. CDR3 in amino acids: CASSESGERNEQFF. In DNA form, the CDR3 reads TGTGCCAGCAGTGAATCGGGGGAGAGGAATGAGCAGTTCTTC.

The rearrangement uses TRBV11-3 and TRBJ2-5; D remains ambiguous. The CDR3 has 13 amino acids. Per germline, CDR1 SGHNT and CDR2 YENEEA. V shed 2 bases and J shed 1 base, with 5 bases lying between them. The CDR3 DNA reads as TGTGCCAGCAGCTTAAGCTTCCAAGAGACCCAGTACTTC. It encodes CASSLSFQETQYF.

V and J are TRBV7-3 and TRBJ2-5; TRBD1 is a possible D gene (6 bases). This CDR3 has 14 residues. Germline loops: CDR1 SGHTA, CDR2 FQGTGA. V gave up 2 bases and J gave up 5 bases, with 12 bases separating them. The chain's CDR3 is CASSLLGRGETQYF. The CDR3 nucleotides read TGTGCCAGCAGCTTATTAGGCAGGGGTGAGACCCAGTACTTC.

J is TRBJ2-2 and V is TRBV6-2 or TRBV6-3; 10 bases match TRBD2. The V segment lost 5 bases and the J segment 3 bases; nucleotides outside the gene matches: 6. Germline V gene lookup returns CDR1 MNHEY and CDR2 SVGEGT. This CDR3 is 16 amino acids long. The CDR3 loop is CASSRPTSGYTGELFF. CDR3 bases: TGTGCCAGCAGTCGACCGACTAGCGGGTACACCGGGGAGCTGTTTTTT.

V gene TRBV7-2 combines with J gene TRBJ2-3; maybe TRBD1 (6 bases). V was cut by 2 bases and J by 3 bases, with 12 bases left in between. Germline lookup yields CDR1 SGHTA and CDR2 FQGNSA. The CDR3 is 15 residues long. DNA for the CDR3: TGTGCCAGCAGCTTAATGGGGGCCGGTACAGATACGCAGTATTTT. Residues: CASSLMGAGTDTQYF.